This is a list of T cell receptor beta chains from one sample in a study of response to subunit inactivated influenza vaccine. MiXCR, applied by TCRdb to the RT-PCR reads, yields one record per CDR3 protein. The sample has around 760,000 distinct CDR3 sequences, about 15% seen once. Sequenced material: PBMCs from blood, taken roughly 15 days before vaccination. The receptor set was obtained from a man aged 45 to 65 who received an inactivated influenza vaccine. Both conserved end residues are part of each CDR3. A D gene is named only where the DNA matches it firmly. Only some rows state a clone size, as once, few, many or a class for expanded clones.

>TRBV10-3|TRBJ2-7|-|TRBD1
CAIGPDRGGEQYF
TGTGCCATCGGTCCGGACAGGGGTGGCGAGCAGTACTTC
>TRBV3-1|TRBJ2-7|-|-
CASSHGTSNTRQYF
TGTGCCAGCAGCCACGGGACTTCTAATACGAGGCAGTACTTC
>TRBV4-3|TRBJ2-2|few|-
CASSPLQGKELFF
TGCGCCAGCAGCCCGTTACAGGGCAAGGAGCTGTTTTTT
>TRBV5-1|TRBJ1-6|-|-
CASSADGQDSPLHF
TGCGCCAGCAGCGCCGATGGCCAGGATTCACCCCTCCACTTT
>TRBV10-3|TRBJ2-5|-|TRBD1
CAIKAGTGQEIQETQYF
TGTGCCATCAAAGCCGGGACAGGGCAGGAAATCCAAGAGACCCAGTACTTC
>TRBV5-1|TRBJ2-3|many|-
CASSLAQGTDTQYF
TGCGCCAGCAGCTTGGCACAGGGCACAGATACGCAGTATTTT
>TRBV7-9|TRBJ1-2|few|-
CASSPLGPRGYGYTF
TGTGCCAGCAGCCCCCTAGGACCCCGCGGCTATGGCTACACCTTC
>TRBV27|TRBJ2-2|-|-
CASTLYGGQGGELFF
TGTGCCAGCACCCTTTACGGGGGGCAAGGCGGGGAGCTGTTTTTT
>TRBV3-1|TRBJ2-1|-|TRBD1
CASSPGTGTQFF
TGTGCCAGCAGCCCGGGGACAGGAACGCAGTTCTTC
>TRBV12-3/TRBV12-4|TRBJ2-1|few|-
CASSRDRSSYNEQFF
TGTGCCAGCAGTCGCGACAGGAGCTCCTACAATGAGCAGTTCTTC
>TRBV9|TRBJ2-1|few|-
CASSADGASYNEQFF
TGTGCCAGCAGCGCGGACGGAGCCTCCTACAATGAGCAGTTCTTC
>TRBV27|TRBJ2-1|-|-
CASTQAAGGDNEQFF
TGTGCCAGCACCCAGGCGGCTGGGGGTGACAATGAGCAGTTCTTC
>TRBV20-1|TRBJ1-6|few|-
CSARAGPDRRSPLHF
TGCAGTGCTAGAGCCGGGCCAGATAGACGTTCACCCCTCCACTTT
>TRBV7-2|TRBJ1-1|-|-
CASRDSGEAFF
TGTGCCAGCAGGGACAGTGGTGAAGCTTTCTTT
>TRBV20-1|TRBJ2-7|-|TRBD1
CSPRQGDEQYF
TGCAGTCCTCGACAGGGAGACGAGCAGTACTTC
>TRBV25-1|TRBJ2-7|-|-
CASSEAGPTEQYF
TGTGCCAGCAGTGAAGCTGGACCCACCGAGCAGTACTTC
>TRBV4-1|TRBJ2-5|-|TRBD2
CASSQTTSGGAGETQYF
TGCGCCAGCAGCCAAACGACTAGCGGGGGGGCCGGTGAGACCCAGTACTTC
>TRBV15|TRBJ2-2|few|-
CATSRDSGRNTGELFF
TGTGCCACCAGCAGAGATTCTGGACGTAACACCGGGGAGCTGTTTTTT
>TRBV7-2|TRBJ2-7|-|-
CASSLKTISSYEQYF
TGTGCCAGCAGCTTAAAAACTATCAGCTCCTACGAGCAGTACTTC